The rows below give T cell receptor beta chains drawn from one sample of a study of shared clonotypes between healthy human individuals. The method was immunoSEQ multiplex PCR; TCRdb's version includes in-frame clones alone and lacks a portion of them. Among about half a million clones listed, about 78% were seen once. The sample was PBMCs. The receptors were sampled from a woman between 40 and 55 years old in good health. Some clones in this sample may be carry-over from other donors' samples. CDR3s leave out the opening cysteine and the closing phenylalanine or tryptophan. For some rows the clone size is stated as once, few or many, or as a class when expanded; others skip it.

j_call v_call clone_size cdr3_aa
TRBJ2-1 TRBV6-5 - ASSMTSGAYNEQF
TRBJ2-7 TRBV30 - AWSEIRWGPRGYEQY
TRBJ1-1 TRBV5-3 - ASRPGNRNTEAF
TRBJ1-4 TRBV6-5 - ASRSRGGEKLF
TRBJ1-6 TRBV7-6 - ASSQSGRSPLH
TRBJ2-4 TRBV30 - AWSVELAKNIQY
TRBJ2-1 TRBV28 few ASSSSDRWGNEQF
TRBJ1-2 TRBV19 - ASSIAQPVGTAYYGYT
TRBJ2-7 TRBV7-9 - ASSFGKVPYEQY
TRBJ2-3 TRBV5-1 - ASSLGLAESTDTQY
TRBJ1-2 TRBV28 - ASSLGQGAYYGYT
TRBJ1-5 TRBV7-2 few ASSLTTGPNQPQH
TRBJ2-3 TRBV5-4 - ASSSRRMTSGSTDTQY
TRBJ2-1 TRBV18 once ASSPRGKINNEQF
TRBJ2-2 TRBV30 once AWSVGAGNTGELF
TRBJ2-7 TRBV5-1 once ASSLAQGMIGEQY
TRBJ2-7 TRBV7-9 - ASGRGGDEQY